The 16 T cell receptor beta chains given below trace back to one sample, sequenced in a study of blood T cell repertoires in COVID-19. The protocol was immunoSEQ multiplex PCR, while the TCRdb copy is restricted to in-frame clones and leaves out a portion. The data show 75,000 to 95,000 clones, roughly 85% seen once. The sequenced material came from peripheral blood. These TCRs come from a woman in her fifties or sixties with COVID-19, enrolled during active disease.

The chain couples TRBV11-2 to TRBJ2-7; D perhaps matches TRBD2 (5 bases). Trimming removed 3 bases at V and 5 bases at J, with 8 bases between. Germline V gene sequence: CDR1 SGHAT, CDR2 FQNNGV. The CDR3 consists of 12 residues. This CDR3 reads CASSFEGDEQYF. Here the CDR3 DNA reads TGTGCCAGCAGCTTTGAGGGTGACGAGCAGTACTTC.

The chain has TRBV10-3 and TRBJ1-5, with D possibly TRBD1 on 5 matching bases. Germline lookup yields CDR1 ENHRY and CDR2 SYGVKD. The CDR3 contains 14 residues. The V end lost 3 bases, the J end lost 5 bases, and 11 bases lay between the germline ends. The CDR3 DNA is TGTGCCATCAGTGACTGGGGAGGGGATCAGCCCCAGCATTTT. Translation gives CAISDWGGDQPQHF.

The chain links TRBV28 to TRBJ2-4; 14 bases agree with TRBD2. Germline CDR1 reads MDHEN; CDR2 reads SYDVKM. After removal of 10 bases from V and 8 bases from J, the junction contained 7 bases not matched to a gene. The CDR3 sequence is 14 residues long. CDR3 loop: CATRTSGGRDIQYF. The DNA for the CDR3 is TGTGCCACCCGGACTAGCGGGGGGAGGGACATTCAGTACTTC. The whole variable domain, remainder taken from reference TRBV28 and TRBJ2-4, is DVKVTQSSRYLVKRTGEKVFLECVQDMDHENMFWYRQDPGLGLRLIYFSYDVKMKEKGDIPEGYSVSREKKERFSLILESASTNQTSMYLCATRTSGGRDIQYFGAGTRLSVL.

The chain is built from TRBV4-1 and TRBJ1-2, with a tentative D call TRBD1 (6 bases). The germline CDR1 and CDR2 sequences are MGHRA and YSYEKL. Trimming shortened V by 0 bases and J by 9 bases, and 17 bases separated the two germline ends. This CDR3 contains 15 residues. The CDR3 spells CASSQDFGQTSSYTF. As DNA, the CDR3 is TGCGCCAGCAGCCAAGATTTCGGACAGACCTCCAGCTACACCTTC.

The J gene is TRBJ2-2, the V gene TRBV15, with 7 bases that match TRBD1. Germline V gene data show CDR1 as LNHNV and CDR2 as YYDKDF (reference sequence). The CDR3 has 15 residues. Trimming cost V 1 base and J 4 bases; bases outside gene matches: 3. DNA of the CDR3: TGTGCCACCAGCAGAGGGGGGACAGCCACCGGGGAGCTGTTTTTT. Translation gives CATSRGGTATGELFF.

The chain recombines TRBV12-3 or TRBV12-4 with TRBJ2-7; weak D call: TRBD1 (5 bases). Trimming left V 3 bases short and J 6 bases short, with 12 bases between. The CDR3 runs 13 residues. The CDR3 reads CASSFFVQGEQYF. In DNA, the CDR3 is TGTGCCAGCAGTTTTTTCGTCCAGGGCGAGCAGTACTTC.

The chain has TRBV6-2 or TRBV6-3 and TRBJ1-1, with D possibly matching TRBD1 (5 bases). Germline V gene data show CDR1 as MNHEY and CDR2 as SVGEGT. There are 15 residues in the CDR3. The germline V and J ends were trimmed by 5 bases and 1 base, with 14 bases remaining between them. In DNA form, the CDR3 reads TGTGCCAGCAGTATCTCAGGGTTTAGGAACACTGAAGCTTTCTTT. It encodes CASSISGFRNTEAFF.

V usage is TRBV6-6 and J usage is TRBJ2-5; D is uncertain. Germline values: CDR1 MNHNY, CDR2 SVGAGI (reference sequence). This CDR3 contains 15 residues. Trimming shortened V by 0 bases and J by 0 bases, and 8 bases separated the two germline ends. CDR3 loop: CASSYSMGNQETQYF. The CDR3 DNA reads TGTGCCAGCAGTTACTCGATGGGCAACCAAGAGACCCAGTACTTC.

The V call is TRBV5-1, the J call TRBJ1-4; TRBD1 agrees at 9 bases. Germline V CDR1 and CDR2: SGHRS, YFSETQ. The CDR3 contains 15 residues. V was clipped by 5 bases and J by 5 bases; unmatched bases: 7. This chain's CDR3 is CASRVTGTGNEKLFF. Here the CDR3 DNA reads TGCGCCAGCAGAGTAACCGGGACAGGGAATGAAAAACTGTTTTTT.

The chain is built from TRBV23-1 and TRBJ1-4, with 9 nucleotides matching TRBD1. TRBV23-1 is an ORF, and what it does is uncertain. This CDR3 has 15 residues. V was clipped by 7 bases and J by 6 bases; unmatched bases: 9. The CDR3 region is CASNSPGQGHEKLFF. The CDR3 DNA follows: TGCGCCAGCAACTCTCCGGGACAGGGCCATGAAAAACTGTTTTTT.

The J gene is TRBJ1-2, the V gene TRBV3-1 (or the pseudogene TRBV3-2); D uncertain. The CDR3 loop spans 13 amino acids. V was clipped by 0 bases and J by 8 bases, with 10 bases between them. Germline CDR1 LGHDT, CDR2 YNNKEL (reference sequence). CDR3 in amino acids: CASSQEYWAGYTF. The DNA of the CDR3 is TGTGCCAGCAGCCAAGAGTATTGGGCCGGCTACACCTTC.

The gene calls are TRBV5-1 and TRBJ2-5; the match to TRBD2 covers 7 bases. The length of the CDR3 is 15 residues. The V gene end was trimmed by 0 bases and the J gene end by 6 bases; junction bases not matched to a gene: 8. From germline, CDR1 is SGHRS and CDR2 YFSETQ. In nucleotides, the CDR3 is TGCGCCAGCAGCTTGGACCCACCCGGGGGGAAGACCCAGTACTTC. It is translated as CASSLDPPGGKTQYF.

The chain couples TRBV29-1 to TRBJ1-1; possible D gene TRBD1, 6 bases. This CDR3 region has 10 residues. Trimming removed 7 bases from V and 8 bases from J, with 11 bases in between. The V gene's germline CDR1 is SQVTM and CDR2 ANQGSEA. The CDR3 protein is CSAVGTEAFF. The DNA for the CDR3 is TGCAGCGCTGTTGGGACAGAAGCTTTCTTT.

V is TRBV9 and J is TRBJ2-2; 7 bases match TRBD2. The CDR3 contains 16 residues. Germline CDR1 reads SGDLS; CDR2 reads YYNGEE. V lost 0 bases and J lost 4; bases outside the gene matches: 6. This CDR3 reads CASSVGSGVVTGELFF. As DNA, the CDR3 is TGTGCCAGCAGCGTAGGAAGCGGGGTGGTCACCGGGGAGCTGTTTTTT. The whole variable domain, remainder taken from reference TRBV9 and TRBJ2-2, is DSGVTQTPKHLITATGQRVTLRCSPRSGDLSVYWYQQSLDQGLQFLIQYYNGEERAKGNILERFSAQQFPDLHSELNLSSLELGDSALYFCASSVGSGVVTGELFFGEGSRLTVL.

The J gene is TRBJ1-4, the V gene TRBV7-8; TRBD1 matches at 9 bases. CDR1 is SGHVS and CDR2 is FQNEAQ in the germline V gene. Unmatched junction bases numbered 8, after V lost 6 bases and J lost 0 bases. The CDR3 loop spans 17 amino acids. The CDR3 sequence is CASRRGQGPATNEKLFF. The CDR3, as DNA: TGTGCCAGCAGACGTGGACAGGGGCCCGCAACTAATGAAAAACTGTTTTTT.

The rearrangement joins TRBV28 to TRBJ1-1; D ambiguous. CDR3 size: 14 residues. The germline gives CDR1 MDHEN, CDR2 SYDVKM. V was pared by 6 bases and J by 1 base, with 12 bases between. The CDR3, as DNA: TGTGCCAGCAGCTCGGTAAGTGGGAACACTGAAGCTTTCTTT. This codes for CASSSVSGNTEAFF.